One sample yielded the 26 T cell receptor beta chains listed below, sequenced in a study of cytomegalovirus exposure and HLA in healthy donors. It was with 60 Vbeta and 13 Jbeta primers that the PCR ran. Repertoires were generated with immunoSEQ multiplex PCR, while TCRdb's copy carries only in-frame clones and drops some. The sample yields more than 250,000 clones, approximately 90% seen once. Input material: PBMCs. All receptors come from a woman between 18 and 30 years old in good health and CMV-seronegative.

This sequence joins TRBV7-9 and TRBJ1-2; D gene unclear. CDR3 size: 15 residues. CDR1 and CDR2 from the germline V gene are SEHNR and FQNEAQ (reference sequence). Trimming removed 1 base from V and 0 bases from J, with 9 bases in between. CDR3 region: CASSLGYRANYGYTF. The DNA for the CDR3 is TGTGCCAGCAGCTTAGGGTACAGAGCTAACTATGGCTACACCTTC.

V usage is TRBV2 and J usage is TRBJ2-3, with a possible D match to TRBD2 (6 bases). The CDR3 contains 13 residues. The V gene's germline CDR1 is SNHLY and CDR2 FYNNEI. Between the trimmed V and J ends, which lost 7 bases and 2 bases, there was a span of 10 bases. Here the CDR3 DNA reads TGTGCCAGCATAGCGGCCCTCACAGATACGCAGTATTTT. Translation: CASIAALTDTQYF.

V is TRBV6-1 and J is TRBJ1-1; 8 nucleotides agree with TRBD1. Germline-derived CDR1 and CDR2 are MNHNS and SASEGT. Unmatched junction bases numbered 10, after V lost 3 bases and J lost 7 bases. The CDR3 contains 15 residues. The DNA for the CDR3 is TGTGCCAGCAGTGATCGACCCAGGGGGCTGGATGAAGCTTTCTTT. Protein product: CASSDRPRGLDEAFF.

The chain is built from TRBV7-2 and TRBJ1-4; no firm D call. The length of the CDR3 is 12 residues. Trimming removed 3 bases from V and 9 bases from J, with 8 bases in between. CDR1 is SGHTA and CDR2 is FQGNSA in the germline V gene. In nucleotides, the CDR3 is TGTGCCAGCAGCTTCGACTCCCAAAAACTGTTTTTT. It is translated as CASSFDSQKLFF.

This chain connects TRBV9 to TRBJ2-3, with D perhaps matching TRBD2 (5 bases). The germline V and J ends were trimmed by 4 bases and 2 bases, with 17 bases remaining between them. Germline CDR1 reads SGDLS; CDR2 reads YYNGEE. This CDR3 is built from 16 residues. The CDR3 loop reads CASSPRPGLITDTQYF. Here the CDR3 DNA reads TGTGCCAGCAGCCCCCGCCCCGGACTTATCACAGATACGCAGTATTTT.

The J gene is TRBJ2-7, the V gene TRBV7-6; D might be TRBD2 (5 bases). CDR3 size: 16 residues. Germline V CDR1 and CDR2: SGHVS, FNYEAQ. Between the trimmed V and J ends, which lost 1 base and 2 bases, there was a span of 15 bases. The CDR3 DNA reads TGTGCCAGCAGCTTAGGGAGGCCAAATCCGCCCTACGAGCAGTACTTC. It yields the protein CASSLGRPNPPYEQYF.

The V and J genes are TRBV7-3 and TRBJ2-1, with 12 bases matching TRBD2. The V gene end was trimmed by 2 bases and the J gene end by 6 bases; junction bases not matched to a gene: 2. CDR3 length: 15 residues. The germline V gene encodes CDR1 SGHTA and CDR2 FQGTGA. The CDR3 DNA reads as TGTGCCAGCAGCTTATTGGGACTAGCGGGCAATGAGCAGTTCTTC. It yields the protein CASSLLGLAGNEQFF.

This clone was found once. The chain employs TRBV5-1 and TRBJ1-2, with D maybe TRBD1 (6 bases). The CDR3 totals 15 residues. Germline lookup yields CDR1 SGHRS and CDR2 YFSETQ. V was clipped by 0 bases and J by 0 bases, with 9 bases between them. The CDR3, as DNA: TGCGCCAGCAGCTTGGGGACAGTATCTAACTATGGCTACACCTTC. Translated, it gives CASSLGTVSNYGYTF.

This chain joins TRBV6-4 and TRBJ2-3; 7 nucleotides align to TRBD1. V lost 6 bases and J lost 4; bases outside the gene matches: 7. Germline V CDR1 and CDR2: MRHNA, SNTAGT. This CDR3 has 14 residues. The CDR3 DNA sequence: TGTGCCAGCAGCGCCGCAGGGGGTGCAGATACGCAGTATTTT. As protein: CASSAAGGADTQYF.

The chain has TRBV21-1 and TRBJ2-1; whether TRBD1, the table's D call, matches the DNA was not checked. TRBV21-1 is a pseudogene segment. The CDR3 totals 14 residues. CDR3 DNA sequence: TGTGCCGACAATTGGGACAGGGTCGCCCATGAGCAGTTCTTC. Residues: CADNWDRVAHEQFF.

The chain combines TRBV4-1 with TRBJ1-1; 7 positions agree with TRBD1. V trimming: 3 bases; J trimming: 1 base; junction bases outside the gene matches: 8. The germline V gene has CDR1 MGHRA and CDR2 YSYEKL. This CDR3 is built from 16 residues. The CDR3 here is CASSHALGQRNTEAFF. CDR3 DNA: TGCGCCAGCAGCCACGCCCTGGGACAGAGGAACACTGAAGCTTTCTTT.

The rearrangement uses TRBV2 and TRBJ1-1, with D maybe TRBD1 (6 bases). Trimming took off 6 bases at V and 6 bases at J, with 14 bases between the two ends. CDR1 SNHLY and CDR2 FYNNEI come from the germline V gene. This CDR3 comprises 13 residues. The CDR3 is CASRGTGYAEAFF. The DNA of the CDR3 is TGTGCCAGCAGGGGCACAGGGTACGCTGAAGCTTTCTTT.

The chain employs TRBV6-4 and TRBJ2-2; D possibly corresponds to TRBD2 (6 bases). V shed 6 bases and J shed 2 bases, with 10 bases lying between them. CDR1 and CDR2 from the germline V gene are MRHNA and SNTAGT. The CDR3 is 14 amino acids. The CDR3 is CASRRDPNTGELFF. Here the CDR3 DNA reads TGTGCCAGCAGGCGGGATCCAAACACCGGGGAGCTGTTTTTT.

This clone showed up just once. CDR3 sequence: CAISDSGSSYEQYF. The DNA for the CDR3 is TGTGCCATCAGTGATTCGGGGAGCTCCTACGAGCAGTACTTC. The chain links TRBV10-3 to TRBJ2-7; TRBD2 is a possible D gene (5 bases). Trimming removed 3 bases at V and 0 bases at J, with 9 bases between. This CDR3 has 14 amino acids. CDR1 and CDR2 (germline): ENHRY, SYGVKD.

The chain uses TRBV12-5 and TRBJ2-3; 11 bases are a match to TRBD2. This CDR3 has 17 amino acids. Unmatched junction bases numbered 5, after V lost 1 base and J lost 2 bases. Per the germline V gene, CDR1 is LGHNT and CDR2 is FRNRAP. CDR3 nucleotide sequence: TGTGCTAGTGGTTTGGGACTAGCGGGGTCAGTCACAGATACGCAGTATTTT. It translates to CASGLGLAGSVTDTQYF.

V gene TRBV5-6 combines with J gene TRBJ2-7; a weak D match, TRBD1 (5 bases). The CDR3 covers 15 residues. V was shortened by 2 bases and J by 4 bases, with 16 bases between the two germline ends. Germline loops: CDR1 SGHDT, CDR2 YYEEEE. The CDR3 spells CASSFLGVFNYEQYF. CDR3 DNA sequence: TGTGCCAGCAGCTTTTTAGGGGTGTTTAATTACGAGCAGTACTTC.

The chain combines TRBV5-1 with TRBJ2-7; possible D gene TRBD2, 5 bases. CDR1 SGHRS and CDR2 YFSETQ come from the germline V gene. This CDR3 is built from 13 residues. V shed 5 bases and J shed 4 bases, with 13 bases lying between them. CDR3 bases: TGCGCCAGCAGGCGGGTCGAAGAATACGAGCAGTACTTC. Amino acids: CASRRVEEYEQYF.

This clone turned up a few times. The CDR3 is CASSLAWVAGGLIDTQYF. The CDR3 DNA sequence: TGTGCCAGCAGCTTGGCCTGGGTAGCGGGGGGGCTGATAGATACGCAGTATTTT. The rearrangement joins TRBV5-6 to TRBJ2-3, with 11 positions matching TRBD2. Germline trimming cut 0 bases from V and 5 bases from J; bases unmatched to any gene: 11. The germline gives CDR1 SGHDT, CDR2 YYEEEE. CDR3 size: 18 residues.

The chain carries TRBV19 and TRBJ1-2, with D perhaps matching TRBD1 (5 bases). Germline values: CDR1 LNHDA, CDR2 SQIVND (reference sequence). The V end was cut by 2 bases, the J end by 4 bases, with 23 bases between. The CDR3 has 18 residues. Written as DNA, the CDR3 is TGTGCCAGTAGTATAAGGCGGGGGACCGGTAGTCGAAGCTATGGCTACACCTTC. Translating it yields CASSIRRGTGSRSYGYTF.

This chain uses TRBV5-5 with TRBJ1-2; 8 positions agree with TRBD1. The length of the CDR3 is 15 residues. Germline CDR1 and CDR2: SGHKS and YYEKEE (reference sequence). Unmatched junction bases numbered 4, after V lost 3 bases and J lost 0 bases. The CDR3: CASSSRTGPNYGYTF. CDR3 nucleotide sequence: TGTGCCAGCAGCTCGAGGACAGGGCCTAACTATGGCTACACCTTC. Drawing the rest from reference TRBV5-5 and TRBJ1-2, the complete variable domain is DAGVTQSPTHLIKTRGQQVTLRCSPISGHKSVSWYQQVLGQGPQFIFQYYEKEERGRGNFPDRFSARQFPNYSSELNVNALLLGDSALYLCASSSRTGPNYGYTFGSGTRLTVV.

This rearrangement joins TRBV23-1 to TRBJ2-1, with D maybe TRBD2 (6 bases). TRBV23-1 is recorded as an ORF, its role being uncertain. The ends were cut back, 4 bases at V and 7 bases at J, with 8 bases in the middle. The CDR3 is made up of 12 amino acids. CDR3 protein: CASSPGENEQFF. CDR3 nucleotide sequence: TGCGCCAGCAGTCCGGGGGAGAATGAGCAGTTCTTC.

The chain recombines TRBV10-3 with TRBJ1-1; possible D gene TRBD1, 5 bases. V lost 10 bases to trimming and J lost 0 bases, with 15 bases between them. Germline V CDR1 and CDR2: ENHRY, SYGVKD. CDR3 size: 14 residues. CDR3 in DNA: TGTGCCACCCGCGTCGGGGGGGTGAACACTGAAGCTTTCTTT. Residues: CATRVGGVNTEAFF.

This rearrangement joins TRBV6-1 to TRBJ1-1; possibly TRBD1 for D (5 bases). Germline V gene sequence: CDR1 MNHNS, CDR2 SASEGT. The CDR3 is 13 amino acids. V lost 6 bases, J lost 1 base, and 9 bases lay in between. Written as DNA, the CDR3 is TGTGCCAGCAGCGCAGGACAGAACACTGAAGCTTTCTTT. Translation: CASSAGQNTEAFF.

V is TRBV15 and J is TRBJ2-3; 8 bases are a match to TRBD2. Germline CDR1 LNHNV, CDR2 YYDKDF (reference sequence). V shed 1 base and J 5 bases; nucleotides not matched to a gene: 8. This CDR3 is 16 amino acids long. The CDR3 spells CATSRVAGGAIDTQYF. The CDR3 region has the DNA TGTGCCACCAGCAGAGTGGCCGGGGGGGCAATAGATACGCAGTATTTT. Together with reference TRBV15 and TRBJ2-3, the CDR3 gives the full variable domain: DAMVIQNPRYQVTQFGKPVTLSCSQTLNHNVMYWYQQKSSQAPKLLFHYYDKDFNNEADTPDNFQSRRPNTSFCFLDIRSPGLGDTAMYLCATSRVAGGAIDTQYFGPGTRLTVL.

This chain's CDR3 is CASSPGTGITYEQYF. CDR3 coding DNA: TGTGCCAGCAGCCCCGGGACAGGGATAACCTACGAGCAGTACTTC. V is TRBV7-9 and J is TRBJ2-7; TRBD1 aligns across 9 bases. Germline CDR1 and CDR2: SEHNR and FQNEAQ (reference sequence). The junction had 7 bases not matched to a gene; V was cut back by 5 bases and J by 2 bases. The CDR3 has 15 residues. Together with reference TRBV7-9 and TRBJ2-7, the CDR3 gives the full variable domain: DTGVSQNPRHKITKRGQNVTFRCDPISEHNRLYWYRQTLGQGPEFLTYFQNEAQLEKSRLLSDRFSAERPKGSFSTLEIQRTEQGDSAMYLCASSPGTGITYEQYFGPGTRLTVT.

CDR3 bases: TGTGCCAGCAGCCCGGGACAGGGGGCAGCTAACTATGGCTACACCTTC. Protein sequence: CASSPGQGAANYGYTF. The J gene is TRBJ1-2, the V gene TRBV5-5; 12 nucleotides agree with TRBD1. The germline V gene has CDR1 SGHKS and CDR2 YYEKEE (reference sequence). Losses at the gene ends were 4 bases for V and 0 bases for J; bases not matched to a gene: 4. This CDR3 is built from 16 residues. Full variable domain (remainder filled in from reference TRBV5-5 and TRBJ1-2): DAGVTQSPTHLIKTRGQQVTLRCSPISGHKSVSWYQQVLGQGPQFIFQYYEKEERGRGNFPDRFSARQFPNYSSELNVNALLLGDSALYLCASSPGQGAANYGYTFGSGTRLTVV.